This T cell receptor beta chain comes out of a study of post-analysis software for immune sequencing data. Study overall: The study covered relapsing-remitting, secondary progressive and progressive-relapsing courses of multiple sclerosis.

The V gene's germline CDR1 is MNHEY and CDR2 SMNVEV (reference sequence). With V trimmed by 3 bases and J by 6 bases, 7 bases remained unmatched. This CDR3 spans 15 amino acids. The TCR beta cDNA libraries contained unique molecular identifiers. T cells numbering about 0.85 to 11 million yielded some 480,000 cDNA molecules. TCRdb ran MiXCR on the PCR reads and lists one entry per CDR3 protein. In the table there are a few hundred thousand distinct CDR3 sequences, around 33% of which are singletons. This clonotype has a single count. Antigen unknown. Study-level results: Multiple sclerosis patients showed significantly lower normalized Chao1 diversity than controls did. When patients were compared with controls, four to six TRBV segments were more frequent, TRBV5-6, TRBV5-1 and TRBV20-1 among them. Clustering by F measure revealed strong co-clustering among samples prepared together in one batch.

This sequence originates from a girl under 18 with multiple sclerosis. The sample taken for sequencing was blood. This chain joins TRBV27 and TRBJ2-2; 7 nucleotides agree with TRBD1. The CDR3 region is CASSFSYRGPGELFF. The CDR3 coding sequence is TGTGCCAGCAGTTTTTCTTACAGGGGCCCCGGGGAGCTGTTTTTT.